This T cell receptor (beta chain) was captured by sequencing in a study of type 1 regulatory T cells. Study overall: T-allo10 is an in vitro-generated, Tr1-enriched CD4 T cell product specific for alloantigen.

General study points: Tr1 cells had a more restricted TCR repertoire than non-Tr1 cells.

Note on this clonotype: Its antigen remains unknown.

CDR3 length equals 15 residues. Trimming cost V 0 bases and J 3 bases, with 15 bases left between them. Germline V gene data show CDR1 as DFQATT and CDR2 as SNEGSKA (reference sequence). TCRdb recomputed calls from the reads with MiXCR, one row per CDR3 protein. In the table there are just under 65,000 distinct CDR3 sequences, about 50% of which are singletons. This chain uses TRBV20-1 with TRBJ2-7; D is undetermined. Sample: cultured non-Tr1 T cells, either the whole culture or a sorted T cell fraction (not recorded which). The sequence came from a human donor in good health. In nucleotides, the CDR3 is TGCAGTGCTAGAGATCTGGTACAGTTTCACTACGAGCAGTACTTC. Translation gives CSARDLVQFHYEQYF.